This entry lists 28 T cell receptor beta chains sequenced from one sample in a study of blood T cell repertoires in COVID-19. Profiling relied on immunoSEQ multiplex PCR, and the TCRdb table lists in-frame clones only, not all of them. The sample carries roughly 280,000 clones, 70% to 90% recorded once. Material for sequencing was peripheral blood. These receptors all come from a man aged 18 to 35 with active or convalescent COVID-19.

This sequence joins TRBV5-1 and TRBJ1-2, with D possibly being TRBD1 (6 bases). This CDR3 has 15 amino acids. Trimming left V 4 bases short and J 7 bases short, with 20 bases between. Germline V gives CDR1 SGHRS, CDR2 YFSETQ. The CDR3 DNA follows: TGCGCCAGCAGCCCCGTGGTAAGGGGGAATGTTGGCTACACCTTC. It is translated as CASSPVVRGNVGYTF.

V and J are TRBV11-2 and TRBJ1-5, with no clear D. V was clipped by 4 bases and J by 6 bases, with 10 bases between them. CDR3 size: 13 residues. In germline, CDR1 is SGHAT, CDR2 FQNNGV. CDR3 DNA: TGTGCCAGCAGCTCCAACGGAGGTCAGCCCCAGCATTTT. This codes for CASSSNGGQPQHF. Full variable domain (missing parts from reference TRBV11-2 and TRBJ1-5): EAGVAQSPRYKIIEKRQSVAFWCNPISGHATLYWYQQILGQGPKLLIQFQNNGVVDDSQLPKDRFSAERLKGVDSTLKIQPAKLEDSAVYLCASSSNGGQPQHFGDGTRLSIL.

The V and J genes are TRBV5-1 and TRBJ1-2, with a tentative D call TRBD1 (5 bases). This CDR3 region has 13 residues. Germline V gives CDR1 SGHRS, CDR2 YFSETQ. The V gene lost 1 base and the J gene lost 4 bases, with 8 bases spanning the gap. This CDR3 is CASSLTQGYGYTF. The CDR3 DNA is TGCGCCAGCAGCTTGACGCAGGGCTATGGCTACACCTTC.

The genes are TRBV4-2 and TRBJ2-2; D might be TRBD2 (6 bases). Germline lookup yields CDR1 LGHNA and CDR2 YNFKEQ. CDR3 length: 17 residues. The ends were cut back, 1 base at V and 2 bases at J, with 14 bases in the middle. Written as DNA, the CDR3 is TGTGCCAGCAGCCAAGGATACCAGGAGGGTAACACCGGGGAGCTGTTTTTT. Protein sequence: CASSQGYQEGNTGELFF.

To note about this clone: At one end the junction does not follow the germline gene, possibly because of a read error. The genes are TRBV29-1 and TRBJ1-1; 9 bases agree with TRBD1. This CDR3 region has 17 residues. Germline V CDR1 and CDR2: SQVTM, ANQGSEA. The CDR3 loop reads CSDTNNPRDRVNTEAFF. CDR3 bases: TGCAGCGACACCAATAACCCCCGGGACAGGGTGAACACTGAGGCTTTCTTT.

The chain joins TRBV4-1 to TRBJ2-2, with D perhaps matching TRBD2 (5 bases). Germline CDR1 is MGHRA and CDR2 is YSYEKL. The CDR3 loop spans 15 amino acids. V lost 2 bases and J 2 bases, leaving 9 bases between the germline ends. The CDR3 region has the DNA TGCGCCAGCAGCCAACGGACTCTTAACACCGGGGAGCTGTTTTTT. It yields the protein CASSQRTLNTGELFF.

V is TRBV27 and J is TRBJ2-1; D remains unclear. V shed 4 bases and J shed 3 bases, with 13 bases lying between them. The CDR3 spans 15 residues. CDR1 and CDR2 (germline): MNHEY, SMNVEV (reference sequence). Written as DNA, the CDR3 is TGTGCCAGCAGTTCTGGCTCCTCGGGCTACAATGAGCAGTTCTTC. Translating it yields CASSSGSSGYNEQFF.

Remarks on this clone: Other DNA sequences in the sample encode the same CDR3. J is TRBJ1-2 and V is TRBV14; maybe TRBD1 (5 bases). The germline CDR1 and CDR2 sequences are SGHDN and FVKESK. The CDR3 sequence is 12 residues long. The V end lost 1 base, the J end lost 5 bases, and 5 bases lay between the germline ends. In DNA, the CDR3 is TGTGCCAGCAGCCAAGCAGGGTATGGCTACACCTTC. Encoded protein: CASSQAGYGYTF.

The rearrangement uses TRBV5-1 and TRBJ2-1; 10 nucleotides align to TRBD2. Losses at the gene ends were 5 bases for V and 4 bases for J; bases not matched to a gene: 6. Germline CDR1 SGHRS, CDR2 YFSETQ. This CDR3 comprises 15 residues. The chain's CDR3 is CASSEASGSYNEQFF. The CDR3 coding sequence is TGCGCCAGCAGTGAGGCTAGCGGGAGTTACAATGAGCAGTTCTTC.

CDR3 protein: CASGPQVAYGYTF. CDR3 DNA: TGCGCCAGCGGGCCTCAGGTGGCCTATGGCTACACCTTC. The rearrangement links TRBV4-1 to TRBJ1-2; D is unresolved. Germline CDR1 reads MGHRA; CDR2 reads YSYEKL. V was trimmed by 8 bases and J by 4 bases, leaving 14 bases between them. The CDR3 contains 13 residues.

This clone appeared many times. The genes are TRBV10-3 and TRBJ2-3; TRBD2 matches at 12 bases. Trimming at V came to 11 bases and at J to 4 bases, leaving 10 bases not matched to a gene. The CDR3 consists of 15 residues. Looked up from germline, CDR1 is ENHRY and CDR2 is SYGVKD. This CDR3 is CASTELAGGPDTQYF. The CDR3 nucleotides are TGTGCCTCCACGGAACTAGCGGGAGGCCCAGATACGCAGTATTTT.

This chain connects TRBV6-5 to TRBJ2-3; TRBD2 matches at 9 bases. Trimming cost V 4 bases and J 0 bases; bases outside gene matches: 2. Per germline, CDR1 MNHEY and CDR2 SVGAGI. The CDR3 has 15 residues. The CDR3 DNA reads as TGTGCCAGCAGTTTTACTAGCGGGAGCACAGATACGCAGTATTTT. It translates to CASSFTSGSTDTQYF.

The gene calls are TRBV12-5 and TRBJ1-2; D unclear. Between the trimmed V and J ends, which lost 9 bases and 2 bases, there was a span of 10 bases. Germline V CDR1 and CDR2: LGHNT, FRNRAP. The CDR3 runs 12 residues. The CDR3 is CASGTENYGYTF. The DNA for the CDR3 is TGTGCTAGCGGCACGGAGAACTATGGCTACACCTTC.

This chain links TRBV10-1 with TRBJ1-5; the D gene is possibly TRBD1 (6 bases). V shed 4 bases and J shed 5 bases, with 15 bases lying between them. Germline lookup yields CDR1 WNHNN and CDR2 SYGVQD (reference sequence). The CDR3 is 15 residues long. CDR3 nucleotides: TGCGCCAGCAGTGTGGGAGGGGGGAAACATCAGCCCCAGCATTTT. It yields the protein CASSVGGGKHQPQHF.

The V call is TRBV5-6, the J call TRBJ2-5; TRBD2 matches 10 bases. Germline-derived CDR1 and CDR2 are SGHDT and YYEEEE. The ends lost 3 bases at V and 3 bases at J; junction bases unmatched: 8. The CDR3 has 16 amino acids. CDR3 in amino acids: CASSWAPSGGEETQYF. In nucleotides, the CDR3 is TGTGCCAGCAGCTGGGCCCCCAGCGGGGGGGAAGAGACCCAGTACTTC.

This chain links TRBV27 with TRBJ2-1; D perhaps matches TRBD2 (7 bases). V was shortened by 8 bases and J by 15 bases, with 26 bases between the two germline ends. The CDR3 extends over 14 amino acids. Germline lookup yields CDR1 MNHEY and CDR2 SMNVEV (reference sequence). CDR3 loop: CASRAGGGGTGPFF. Written as DNA, the CDR3 is TGTGCCAGCCGGGCTGGGGGAGGGGGTACCGGGCCGTTCTTC.

The rearrangement links TRBV28 to TRBJ2-7; 7 nucleotides match TRBD1. This CDR3 is 12 amino acids long. The V gene end was trimmed by 4 bases and the J gene end by 6 bases; junction bases not matched to a gene: 3. Germline V gene data show CDR1 as MDHEN and CDR2 as SYDVKM. The CDR3, as DNA: TGTGCCAGCAGTTCCAGGGGGATCGAGCAGTACTTC. This encodes CASSSRGIEQYF.

The gene calls are TRBV6-5 and TRBJ1-6; D remains unclear. This CDR3 is built from 14 residues. V was clipped by 0 bases and J by 10 bases, with 10 bases between them. Germline values: CDR1 MNHEY, CDR2 SVGAGI. CDR3 nucleotides: TGTGCCAGCAGTTACTCGACGGGAAGGTCACCCCTCCACTTT. Its protein product is CASSYSTGRSPLHF.

The chain employs TRBV28 and TRBJ1-5, with 10 bases lining up with TRBD1. Germline values: CDR1 MDHEN, CDR2 SYDVKM. Trimming took 2 bases from V and 6 from J; bases not matched to a gene: 7. This CDR3 has 16 amino acids. This CDR3 is CASSLPGTGVLQPQHF. The DNA of the CDR3 is TGTGCCAGCAGTTTACCCGGGACAGGGGTGCTTCAGCCCCAGCATTTT.

This clone appeared many times. The gene calls are TRBV5-6 and TRBJ2-7, with TRBD2 identical over 12 bases. This CDR3 has 18 amino acids. CDR1 is SGHDT, CDR2 YYEEEE, per germline. V shed 2 bases and J 0 bases; nucleotides not matched to a gene: 9. This CDR3 is CASSFGLAGITSSYEQYF. CDR3 DNA sequence: TGTGCCAGCAGCTTCGGACTAGCGGGAATAACGAGCTCCTACGAGCAGTACTTC. The complete variable domain, with remaining parts taken from reference TRBV5-6 and TRBJ2-7, reads DAGVTQSPTHLIKTRGQQVTLRCSPKSGHDTVSWYQQALGQGPQFIFQYYEEEERQRGNFPDRFSGHQFPNYSSELNVNALLLGDSALYLCASSFGLAGITSSYEQYFGPGTRLTVT.

The V gene is TRBV5-1, the J gene TRBJ1-4, with D perhaps matching TRBD1 (6 bases). Trimming took 7 bases from V and 7 from J, leaving 17 bases between them. The CDR3 contains 14 residues. Germline lookup yields CDR1 SGHRS and CDR2 YFSETQ. The CDR3 sequence is CASCRGTGSEKLFF. The CDR3 nucleotides are TGCGCCAGCTGTAGGGGAACAGGGAGTGAAAAACTGTTTTTT.

J is TRBJ2-1 and V is TRBV7-2; D is undetermined. With 1 base removed from V and 7 bases from J, the gap between germline ends came to 8 bases. Germline V gene data show CDR1 as SGHTA and CDR2 as FQGNSA. The length of the CDR3 is 13 residues. The CDR3 is CASSLDPENEQFF. The CDR3 nucleotides are TGTGCCAGCAGCTTAGATCCGGAGAATGAGCAGTTCTTC.

V usage is TRBV6-5 and J usage is TRBJ2-2, with 8 nucleotides matching TRBD1. CDR1 is MNHEY, CDR2 SVGAGI, per germline. The CDR3 spans 15 residues. J gave up 6 bases and V 6 bases, and 9 bases lay outside the gene matches. The CDR3 sequence: CASRQGVIGSGELFF. DNA for the CDR3: TGTGCCAGCAGACAGGGGGTGATTGGTTCCGGGGAGCTGTTTTTT.

The rearrangement uses TRBV28 and TRBJ1-1; weak D call: TRBD1 (6 bases). Trimming stripped 3 bases from V and 3 bases from J, with 17 bases between. Germline CDR1 MDHEN, CDR2 SYDVKM. The CDR3 has 16 amino acids. The DNA for the CDR3 is TGTGCCAGCAGTTTGGGGGGGCGCACATTTTACACTGAAGCTTTCTTT. Translation gives CASSLGGRTFYTEAFF.

The chain has TRBV5-1 and TRBJ1-5, with TRBD1 matching over 10 bases. The CDR3 has 15 residues. Looked up from germline, CDR1 is SGHRS and CDR2 is YFSETQ. Germline trimming cut 4 bases from V and 7 bases from J; bases unmatched to any gene: 8. This CDR3 is CASSLTGTGDQPQHF. CDR3 nucleotides: TGCGCCAGCAGCCTGACCGGGACAGGGGACCAGCCCCAGCATTTT.

This sequence joins TRBV5-1 and TRBJ2-5; D ambiguous. V gave up 9 bases and J gave up 5 bases, with 20 bases separating them. This CDR3 is 14 amino acids long. Germline V gene lookup returns CDR1 SGHRS and CDR2 YFSETQ. CDR3 bases: TGCGCCACCCGCGAGGTCCCTCAACGGGAGACCCAGTACTTC. As protein: CATREVPQRETQYF.

V and J are TRBV29-1 and TRBJ1-2, with a weak D call TRBD1 (6 bases). Per germline, CDR1 SQVTM and CDR2 ANQGSEA. Trimming pared 4 bases from V and 4 bases from J, leaving 10 bases between. CDR3 length equals 12 residues. DNA for the CDR3: TGCAGCGTTGTAAGGGGGACCTATGGCTACACCTTC. It encodes CSVVRGTYGYTF.

The chain's CDR3 is CASSLARSRTERETQYF. The CDR3 nucleotides are TGTGCCAGCAGCTTGGCCCGAAGTAGGACAGAGCGAGAGACCCAGTACTTC. The chain is built from TRBV5-6 and TRBJ2-5, with a possible D match to TRBD1 (6 bases). Germline loops: CDR1 SGHDT, CDR2 YYEEEE. V lost 0 bases to trimming and J lost 4 bases, with 19 bases between them. The CDR3 is 17 amino acids.